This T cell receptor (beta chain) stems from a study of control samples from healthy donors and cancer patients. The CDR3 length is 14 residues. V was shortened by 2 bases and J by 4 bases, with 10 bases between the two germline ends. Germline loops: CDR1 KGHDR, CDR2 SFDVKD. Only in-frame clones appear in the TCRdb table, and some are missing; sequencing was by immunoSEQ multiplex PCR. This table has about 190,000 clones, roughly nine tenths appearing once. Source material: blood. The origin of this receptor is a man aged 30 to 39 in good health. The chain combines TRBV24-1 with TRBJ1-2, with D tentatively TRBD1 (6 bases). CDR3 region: CATSDYTGLYGYTF. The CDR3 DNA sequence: TGTGCCACCAGTGATTACACAGGGCTCTATGGCTACACCTTC.